Ten or more counts support the clone carrying this TCR beta chain. This CDR3 has 15 residues. The V gene lost 0 bases and the J gene lost 6 bases, with 11 bases spanning the gap. Looked up from germline, CDR1 is SGHDN and CDR2 is FVKESK. This sample is drawn from a study of beta chain features in type 1 diabetes. Study as a whole: Age, gender and cell yields were similar between patients and healthy donors.

Of the isolated RNA, all was reverse transcribed, and so the sequenced material was expressed TCRB transcripts. Generated by immunoSEQ multiplex PCR, the TCRdb table keeps only in-frame clones and is missing some. The data contain about 240,000 clones, roughly 30% of them singletons. Source material: central memory CD4+ T cells from blood. The origin of this receptor is a man under 40 in good health. The V and J genes are TRBV14 and TRBJ2-2; no definite D call. The CDR3 is CASSQEIPGAGELFF. The CDR3 DNA reads TGTGCCAGCAGCCAAGAAATCCCAGGCGCCGGGGAGCTGTTTTTT.